This entry lists 17 T cell receptor beta chains sequenced from one sample in a study of T cell responses to AZD1222 COVID-19 vaccine. Profiling relied on immunoSEQ multiplex PCR, and the TCRdb table lists in-frame clones only, not all of them. The data hold some 180,000 clones, with approximately 92% observed a single time. This specimen consisted of peripheral blood, obtained on day 0 of AZD1222 vaccination. Source of these receptors: an adult in good health.

V is TRBV4-1 and J is TRBJ1-5; 7 bases are shared with TRBD1. This CDR3 spans 15 amino acids. Germline V CDR1 and CDR2: MGHRA, YSYEKL. V trimming: 4 bases; J trimming: 5 bases; junction bases outside the gene matches: 8. The CDR3 DNA sequence: TGCGCCAGCAGCCCAACGGGACAGAACCATCAGCCCCAGCATTTT. Translated: CASSPTGQNHQPQHF.

This chain uses TRBV27 with TRBJ1-4; D unclear. The V and J ends lost 0 bases and 5 bases respectively, with 10 bases between them. This CDR3 region has 15 residues. The germline CDR1 and CDR2 sequences are MNHEY and SMNVEV (reference sequence). CDR3 nucleotide sequence: TGTGCCAGCAGTTTATCAGCCGGGGTGAATGAAAAACTGTTTTTT. Its translation is CASSLSAGVNEKLFF.

V is TRBV10-3 and J is TRBJ1-1; TRBD1 aligns across 8 bases. The V gene's germline CDR1 is ENHRY and CDR2 SYGVKD. The CDR3 loop spans 14 amino acids. V was clipped by 3 bases and J by 4 bases; unmatched bases: 4. This CDR3 is CAISDSGGSTEAFF. The CDR3 nucleotides read TGTGCCATCAGTGACTCAGGGGGCAGCACTGAAGCTTTCTTT.

The chain combines TRBV6-5 with TRBJ2-7; D is uncertain. V lost 8 bases, J lost 3 bases, and 17 bases lay in between. CDR1 is MNHEY, CDR2 SVGAGI, per germline. The CDR3 has 14 amino acids. The CDR3: CASALSQAHYEQYF. Written as DNA, the CDR3 is TGTGCCAGCGCGTTAAGCCAGGCCCACTACGAGCAGTACTTC.

This clone was detected once. The chain is built from TRBV7-6 and TRBJ2-2; D is unclear. Trimming left V 2 bases short and J 4 bases short, with 11 bases between. The CDR3 covers 15 residues. CDR1 is SGHVS and CDR2 is FNYEAQ in the germline V gene. The CDR3 DNA is TGTGCCAGCAGCTTATGGCTTTGGGGCACCGGGGAGCTGTTTTTT. Protein product: CASSLWLWGTGELFF.

The CDR3 here is CASSQMGSSGNTIYF. CDR3 DNA sequence: TGCGCCAGCAGCCAAATGGGAAGCTCTGGAAACACCATATATTTT. The chain employs TRBV4-3 and TRBJ1-3; D call uncertain. Germline lookup yields CDR1 LGHNA and CDR2 YSLEER. This CDR3 contains 15 residues. V shed 2 bases and J shed 0 bases, with 8 bases lying between them.

The rearrangement joins TRBV6-1 to TRBJ1-5; D remains ambiguous. V lost 2 bases and J 7 bases, leaving 24 bases between the germline ends. Germline-derived CDR1 and CDR2 are MNHNS and SASEGT. This CDR3 region has 18 residues. CDR3 in amino acids: CASSERWLGGVPKQPQHF. As DNA, the CDR3 is TGTGCCAGCAGTGAAAGGTGGTTGGGTGGAGTCCCAAAGCAGCCCCAGCATTTT.

This chain connects TRBV5-4 to TRBJ2-1; 9 positions agree with TRBD1. With 5 bases clipped from V and 10 bases from J, the junction kept 10 bases outside the gene matches. The V gene's germline CDR1 is SGHNT and CDR2 YYREEE (reference sequence). The CDR3 sequence is 14 residues long. The CDR3 loop is CASSSGTGYREQFF. The CDR3 region has the DNA TGTGCCAGCAGTTCCGGGACAGGGTACCGGGAGCAGTTCTTC.

The V gene is TRBV19, the J gene TRBJ2-2; maybe TRBD1 (5 bases). Deletions cut 9 bases from V and 0 bases from J, with 11 bases between. The CDR3 length is 14 residues. Germline loops: CDR1 LNHDA, CDR2 SQIVND (reference sequence). Here the CDR3 DNA reads TGTGCCAGCTCAGGGTCCTCGAACACCGGGGAGCTGTTTTTT. This encodes CASSGSSNTGELFF.

The chain combines TRBV30 with TRBJ2-5; tentative D call: TRBD2 (6 bases). Trimming shortened V by 1 base and J by 8 bases, and 17 bases separated the two germline ends. This CDR3 region has 14 residues. Germline V gene data show CDR1 as GTSNPN and CDR2 as SVGIG (reference sequence). CDR3 nucleotide sequence: TGTGCCTGGAGTGGGGGGTTATCCGGGGGTACCCAGTACTTC. Amino acids: CAWSGGLSGGTQYF.

This clone was counted a single time. Here the CDR3 reads CASGGLAGNSYNEQFF. CDR3 coding DNA: TGTGCCAGTGGGGGACTAGCGGGCAACTCCTACAATGAGCAGTTCTTC. The chain employs TRBV19 and TRBJ2-1; TRBD2 agrees at 12 bases. CDR3 length: 16 amino acids. Trimming removed 8 bases from V and 0 bases from J; junction bases left unmatched: 5. Per germline, CDR1 LNHDA and CDR2 SQIVND (reference sequence). Combining the CDR3 with reference TRBV19 and TRBJ2-1 gives the whole variable domain DGGITQSPKYLFRKEGQNVTLSCEQNLNHDAMYWYRQDPGQGLRLIYYSQIVNDFQKGDIAEGYSVSREKKESFPLTVTSAQKNPTAFYLCASGGLAGNSYNEQFFGPGTRLTVL.

The chain combines TRBV16 with TRBJ1-4; perhaps TRBD1 as D (5 bases). V lost 0 bases and J lost 7, with 15 bases in between. Germline values: CDR1 KGHSY, CDR2 FQNENV. The CDR3 consists of 16 residues. This chain's CDR3 is CASSQSSTGRGEKLFF. In nucleotides, the CDR3 is TGTGCCAGCAGCCAATCGAGTACAGGACGTGGTGAAAAACTGTTTTTT.

The CDR3 DNA reads TGTGCCAGCAGCTTAAATCTCCGGGGAGCAACTAATGAAAAACTGTTTTTT. The encoded protein is CASSLNLRGATNEKLFF. V and J are TRBV7-6 and TRBJ1-4, with D uncertain. Germline CDR1 SGHVS, CDR2 FNYEAQ. V gave up 2 bases and J gave up 0 bases, with 13 bases separating them. This CDR3 spans 17 amino acids.

This clone occurred once. The chain has TRBV19 and TRBJ1-2; 7 nucleotides agree with TRBD1. This CDR3 is built from 17 residues. Looked up from germline, CDR1 is LNHDA and CDR2 is SQIVND (reference sequence). Trimming took 4 bases from V and 6 from J; bases not matched to a gene: 17. The CDR3 coding sequence is TGTGCCAGTAGTACCCGACAGGGACCGAGGGGGTCGGATGGCTACACCTTC. Its protein product is CASSTRQGPRGSDGYTF.

This clone was counted only a few times. This chain joins TRBV19 and TRBJ2-3, with no clear D. With 5 bases removed from V and 4 bases from J, the gap between germline ends came to 4 bases. This CDR3 is 11 amino acids long. Germline V gene sequence: CDR1 LNHDA, CDR2 SQIVND (reference sequence). This chain's CDR3 is CASSVADTQYF. The CDR3 coding sequence is TGTGCCAGTAGTGTTGCAGATACGCAGTATTTT.

In this sample, this clone turned up once. The chain joins TRBV7-9 to TRBJ1-1; 11 bases are shared with TRBD1. CDR1 and CDR2 (germline): SEHNR, FQNEAQ (reference sequence). This CDR3 is built from 15 residues. Losses at the gene ends were 5 bases for V and 5 bases for J; bases not matched to a gene: 7. CDR3 residues: CASSDGTGGETEAFF. CDR3 DNA: TGTGCCAGCAGCGACGGGACAGGGGGAGAAACTGAAGCTTTCTTT.

The chain uses TRBV23-1 and TRBJ2-5, with TRBD1 identical over 10 bases. TRBV23-1 is labeled an ORF, and its function is uncertain. The CDR3 has 15 residues. After removal of 2 bases from V and 3 bases from J, the junction contained 3 bases not matched to a gene. The CDR3 here is CASSQTGTGEETQYF. CDR3 nucleotides: TGCGCCAGCAGTCAAACCGGGACAGGGGAAGAGACCCAGTACTTC.